This TCR beta chain derives from a study of blood T cell repertoires in COVID-19. The wider study: The samples span acute and convalescent COVID-19 from the United States, Italy and Spain. Sample material is recorded as cDNA or gDNA derived from T cells, B-cell-depleted T cells, or PBMCs.

In the source study's methods: For nucleated cells, counts were estimated from reference gene primer amplification. TCRdb keeps only in-frame clones here, not all; method: immunoSEQ multiplex PCR. V and J calls plus clone size are reproduced from that table; the DNA served to infer D and trimming. The table records more than 75,000 clones, approximately 86% of them present only once. In germline, CDR1 is GTSNPN, CDR2 SVGIG (reference sequence). V dropped 2 bases and J dropped 11; count of bases not matched to a gene: 11. The CDR3 covers 16 residues. Material: peripheral blood. The chain carries TRBV30 and TRBJ1-6; 11 bases fit TRBD1. This clonotype originated in a man at least 80 years old with active or convalescent COVID-19. CDR3 sequence (DNA): TGTGCCTGGAGTAGGGGTCGGACAGGGGGCTCTGCACCCCTCCACTTT. Residues: CAWSRGRTGGSAPLHF.